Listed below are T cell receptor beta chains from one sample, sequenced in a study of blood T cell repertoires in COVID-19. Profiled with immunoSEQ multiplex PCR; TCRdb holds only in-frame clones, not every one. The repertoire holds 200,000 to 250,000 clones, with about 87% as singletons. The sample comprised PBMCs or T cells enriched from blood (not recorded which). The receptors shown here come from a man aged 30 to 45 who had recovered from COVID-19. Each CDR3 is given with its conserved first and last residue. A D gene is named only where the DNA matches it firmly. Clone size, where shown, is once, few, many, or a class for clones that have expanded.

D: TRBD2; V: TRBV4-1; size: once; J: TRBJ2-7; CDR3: CASSQDRGGLNEQYF; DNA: TGCGCCAGCAGCCAAGATCGCGGGGGGCTCAACGAGCAGTACTTC
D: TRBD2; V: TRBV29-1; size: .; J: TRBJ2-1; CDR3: CSVVAASGHEQFF; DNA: TGCAGCGTTGTCGCGGCTAGCGGGCATGAGCAGTTCTTC
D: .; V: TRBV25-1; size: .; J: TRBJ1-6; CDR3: CASSEQYNSPLHF; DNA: TGTGCCAGCAGTGAACAGTATAATTCACCCCTCCACTTT
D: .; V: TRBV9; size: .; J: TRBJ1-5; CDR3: CASSARLDPLSPQHF; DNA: TGTGCCAGCAGCGCGAGACTAGACCCTCTCAGCCCCCAGCATTTT
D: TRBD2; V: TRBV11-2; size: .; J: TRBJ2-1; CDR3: CASSTGLAGGGEQFF; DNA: TGTGCCAGCAGCACGGGACTAGCGGGGGGTGGTGAGCAGTTCTTC
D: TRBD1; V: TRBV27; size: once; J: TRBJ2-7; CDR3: CASSSIHRDREGEQYF; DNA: TGTGCCAGCAGTTCTATACACCGGGACAGGGAGGGCGAGCAGTACTTC
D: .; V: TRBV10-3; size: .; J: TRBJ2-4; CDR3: CAISESGGSGDIQYF; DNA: TGTGCCATCAGTGAGTCGGGGGGATCGGGGGACATTCAGTACTTC
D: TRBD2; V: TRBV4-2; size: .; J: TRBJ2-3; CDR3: CASSQGYSGGTDTQYF; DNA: TGTGCCAGCAGCCAAGGATATAGCGGGGGCACAGATACGCAGTATTTT
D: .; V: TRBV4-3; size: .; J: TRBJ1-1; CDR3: CASSQDLNTEAFF; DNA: TGCGCCAGCAGCCAAGACCTTAACACTGAAGCTTTCTTT
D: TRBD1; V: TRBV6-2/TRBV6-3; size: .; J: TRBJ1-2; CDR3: CASSRPDRGFYGYTF; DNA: TGTGCCAGCAGCCGCCCGGACAGGGGGTTTTATGGCTACACCTTC
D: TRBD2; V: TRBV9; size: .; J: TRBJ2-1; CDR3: CASSGRAGMGSSGNNEQFF; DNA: TGTGCCAGCAGCGGACGGGCAGGGATGGGGTCTAGCGGAAACAATGAGCAGTTCTTC
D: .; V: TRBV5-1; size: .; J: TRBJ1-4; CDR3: CASSLAGTTNEKLFF; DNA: TGCGCCAGCAGCTTAGCAGGCACAACTAATGAAAAACTGTTTTTT
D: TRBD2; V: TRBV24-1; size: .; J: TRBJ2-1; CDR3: CATSEGLAGAYNEQFF; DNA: TGTGCCACCAGTGAAGGACTAGCGGGAGCCTACAATGAGCAGTTCTTC
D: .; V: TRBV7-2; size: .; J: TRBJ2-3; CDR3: CASSLPSTITDTQYF; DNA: TGTGCCAGCAGCTTACCGTCGACTATCACAGATACGCAGTATTTT
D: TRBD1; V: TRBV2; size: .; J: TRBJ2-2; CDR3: CATSDRGRWQTGELFF; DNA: TGTGCCACTTCCGACAGGGGGAGGTGGCAAACCGGGGAGCTGTTTTTT
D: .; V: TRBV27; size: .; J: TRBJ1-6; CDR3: CASSPTGSSYNSPLHF; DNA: TGTGCCAGCAGCCCAACCGGTTCCTCCTATAATTCACCCCTCCACTTT
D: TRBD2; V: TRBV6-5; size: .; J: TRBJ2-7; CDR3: CATSATGTSDYEQYF; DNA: TGTGCCACCAGCGCAACAGGGACTAGCGACTACGAGCAGTACTTC
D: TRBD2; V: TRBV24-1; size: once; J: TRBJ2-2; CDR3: CATSDPLAGGPTGELFF; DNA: TGTGCCACCAGTGACCCCCTAGCGGGAGGGCCCACCGGGGAGCTGTTTTTT
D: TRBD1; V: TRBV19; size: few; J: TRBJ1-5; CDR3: CASSMGQGYNQPQHF; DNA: TGTGCCAGTAGTATGGGACAGGGTTACAATCAGCCCCAGCATTTT
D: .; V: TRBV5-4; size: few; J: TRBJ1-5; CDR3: CASSFEGSNQPQHF; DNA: TGTGCCAGCAGCTTTGAGGGTAGCAATCAGCCCCAGCATTTT
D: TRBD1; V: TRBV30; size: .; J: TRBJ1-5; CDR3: CAWRTGFGDNQPQHF; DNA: TGTGCCTGGAGGACAGGGTTTGGGGATAATCAGCCCCAGCATTTT
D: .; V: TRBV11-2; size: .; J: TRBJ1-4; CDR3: CASSLAPQGPPGKLFF; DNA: TGTGCCAGCAGCTTAGCCCCACAGGGTCCGCCGGGGAAACTGTTTTTT
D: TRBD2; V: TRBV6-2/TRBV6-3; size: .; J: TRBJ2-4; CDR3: CASSYYRSGGVAKNIQYF; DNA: TGTGCCAGCAGTTACTACCGAAGCGGGGGGGTAGCCAAAAACATTCAGTACTTC
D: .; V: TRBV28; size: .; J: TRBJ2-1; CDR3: CASSSPGAVSYNEQFF; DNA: TGTGCCAGCAGTTCCCCTGGGGCGGTCTCCTACAATGAGCAGTTCTTC
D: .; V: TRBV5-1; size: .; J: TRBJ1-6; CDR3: CASSLNWQGYNSPLHF; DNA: TGCGCCAGCAGCTTGAATTGGCAGGGCTATAATTCACCCCTCCACTTT
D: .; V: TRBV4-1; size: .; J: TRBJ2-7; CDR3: CASSHLFTGLRSSYEQYF; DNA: TGCGCCAGCAGCCACTTATTTACGGGACTCCGAAGCTCCTACGAGCAGTACTTC
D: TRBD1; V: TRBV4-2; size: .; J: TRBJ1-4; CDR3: CASSQDSPGQGAKLFF; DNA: TGTGCCAGCAGCCAGGACTCTCCGGGACAGGGGGCAAAACTGTTTTTT
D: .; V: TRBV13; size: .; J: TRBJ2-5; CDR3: CASSLGQGRETQYF; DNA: TGTGCCAGCAGCTTAGGCCAGGGTAGGGAGACCCAGTACTTC
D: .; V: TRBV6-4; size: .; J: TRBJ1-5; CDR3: CASSDSQNQPQHF; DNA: TGTGCCAGCAGTGACTCACAAAATCAGCCCCAGCATTTT
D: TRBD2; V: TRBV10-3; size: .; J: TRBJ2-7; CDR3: CAIKSYGRNEQYF; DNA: TGTGCCATCAAATCCTACGGGAGGAACGAGCAGTACTTC
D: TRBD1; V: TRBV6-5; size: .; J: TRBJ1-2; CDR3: CASRGQGLFYGYTF; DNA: TGTGCCAGCAGGGGACAGGGATTATTCTATGGCTACACCTTC